These T cell receptor beta chains were read from a single sample in a study of blood T cell repertoires in COVID-19. Here immunoSEQ multiplex PCR was the method, and the copy in TCRdb shows in-frame clones only, minus some. The data hold approximately 74,000 clones, with approximately 86% observed a single time. The sample taken for sequencing was peripheral blood. These receptors all come from a woman at least 80 years old with active or convalescent COVID-19. The CDR3 runs from the conserved cysteine through the conserved F or W. D genes are given only for firm matches. Clone size, where shown, is once, few, many, or a class for clones that have expanded.

D,J,size,V,DNA,CDR3
.,TRBJ1-1,.,TRBV29-1,TGCAGCGTTGATAGACAGTCGAACACTGAAGCTTTCTTT,CSVDRQSNTEAFF
TRBD2,TRBJ2-3,.,TRBV15,TGTGCCACCAGCACCCGACTAGCGGGGGAGGCAGATACGCAGTATTTT,CATSTRLAGEADTQYF
TRBD1,TRBJ1-1,.,TRBV7-2,TGTGCCAGCAGCTTATACAGGGGCACTGAAGCTTTCTTT,CASSLYRGTEAFF
TRBD2,TRBJ2-3,.,TRBV11-3,TGTGCCAGCAGCTTAGGGTCAGCGGGGGCCACCGATACGCAGTATTTT,CASSLGSAGATDTQYF
.,TRBJ2-3,.,TRBV6-4,TGTGCCGCTCTTCTGAGGGTTGGCACAGATACGCAGTATTTT,CAALLRVGTDTQYF
.,TRBJ1-6,.,TRBV2,TGTGCCAGCAGTAAAAGACAGTCACTCTATAATTCACCCCTCCACTTT,CASSKRQSLYNSPLHF
TRBD1,TRBJ2-5,.,TRBV29-1,TGCAGCGTTGTTGACAGGGCAGAGACCCAGTACTTC,CSVVDRAETQYF
TRBD1,TRBJ1-6,.,TRBV19,TGTGCCAGTAGTATAGCAGGGACAGGTTATTCACCCCTCCACTTT,CASSIAGTGYSPLHF
.,TRBJ2-2,.,TRBV6-5,TGTGCCAGCAGTTACGGGGGCAACACCGGGGAGCTGTTTTTT,CASSYGGNTGELFF
TRBD1,TRBJ1-2,.,TRBV7-9,TGTGCCAGCAGCTCGGACAGGGCGGAGGATGGCTACACCTTC,CASSSDRAEDGYTF
.,TRBJ1-5,.,TRBV12-3/TRBV12-4,TGTGCCAGCAGTTTTAACAATCAGCCCCAGCATTTT,CASSFNNQPQHF
TRBD1,TRBJ1-4,.,TRBV5-1,TGCGCCAGCAGCCGGACAGGGGGTGAAAAACTGTTTTTT,CASSRTGGEKLFF
.,TRBJ2-3,.,TRBV7-7,TGTGCCAGCAGCCCGGACTGGACTAGCACAGATACGCAGTATTTT,CASSPDWTSTDTQYF
.,TRBJ2-1,once,TRBV7-8,TGTGCCAGCGGCGACCACGGGACATCCTACAATGAGCAGTTCTTC,CASGDHGTSYNEQFF
.,TRBJ1-4,.,TRBV7-8,TGTGCCAGCACCTCCGAGGGGGAAACTAATGAAAAACTGTTTTTT,CASTSEGETNEKLFF
.,TRBJ1-2,.,TRBV19,TGTGCCAGTACCCCAGAGGGGGTGGCGCCAAACTATGGCTACACCTTC,CASTPEGVAPNYGYTF
TRBD2,TRBJ2-1,.,TRBV7-8,TGTGCCAGCAGCCCTCTGGGGGGAGGGCCTAGAAATGAGCAGTTCTTC,CASSPLGGGPRNEQFF
TRBD1,TRBJ1-2,.,TRBV6-5,TGTGCCAGCAGTTACCGCCCCGGGACAGCCAACTATGGCTACACCTTC,CASSYRPGTANYGYTF
TRBD2,TRBJ2-2,.,TRBV4-3,TGCGCCAGCAGCCAAGATGCGAGTAGCGGGGGAAACACCGGGGAGCTGTTTTTT,CASSQDASSGGNTGELFF
TRBD1,TRBJ2-7,.,TRBV18,TGTGCCAGCTCACCGCCGACAGGGTTGGAGAGCGAGCAGTACTTC,CASSPPTGLESEQYF
TRBD2,TRBJ2-7,.,TRBV6-5,TGTGCCAGCAGTCTTAGCGGGTCGTTCTCCTACGAGCAGTACTTC,CASSLSGSFSYEQYF
TRBD1,TRBJ1-1,once,TRBV6-1,TGTGCCAGCAGTGCCGGGACAGGGCCCATGAACACTGAAGCTTTCTTT,CASSAGTGPMNTEAFF
TRBD1,TRBJ1-5,.,TRBV18,TGTGCCAGCTCACCTCCCGGGACAGGGTCCAATCAGCCCCAGCATTTT,CASSPPGTGSNQPQHF
TRBD2,TRBJ2-5,.,TRBV11-3,TGTGCCAGCAGCCCATCCCGGGGAGCGGGGAGTGGGGAGACCCAGTACTTC,CASSPSRGAGSGETQYF
.,TRBJ2-6,.,TRBV1,TGCACCAGCAGCCCCGGACACCGCTCTGGGGCCAACGTCCTGACTTTC,CTSSPGHRSGANVLTF
TRBD1,TRBJ1-1,.,TRBV19,TGTGCCAGTACTAAATTGCGGACAGGGGCCCTCGAGAACACTGAAGCTTTCTTT,CASTKLRTGALENTEAFF
.,TRBJ2-7,once,TRBV24-1,TGTGCCACCAGTGCCCCGGGACTTCGGGGGTCCTACGAGCAGTACTTC,CATSAPGLRGSYEQYF
.,TRBJ1-1,.,TRBV4-1,TGCGCCAGCAGCCAAGAGTCCAGGGGCTCGAACACTGAAGCTTTCTTT,CASSQESRGSNTEAFF
.,TRBJ1-1,.,TRBV2,TGTGCCAGCAGCCCAGGTCGGGGTAATCAGAAGGGCACTGAAGCTTTCTTT,CASSPGRGNQKGTEAFF
TRBD1,TRBJ1-3,few,TRBV18,TGTGCCAGCTCACCCCGGACAGGGAGCTCTGGAAACACCATATATTTT,CASSPRTGSSGNTIYF
TRBD2,TRBJ2-1,.,TRBV24-1,TGTGCCACCAGTGGGTCTAGCGGTTTCGGGGATGAGCAGTTCTTC,CATSGSSGFGDEQFF
.,TRBJ2-3,.,TRBV5-1,TGCGCCAGCAGCTTGAGTACTGACTTCAGCACAGATACGCAGTATTTT,CASSLSTDFSTDTQYF
.,TRBJ2-7,few,TRBV4-1,TGCGCCAGCAGCCATACTAGCAGCTCCTACGAGCAGTACTTC,CASSHTSSSYEQYF
TRBD1,TRBJ1-3,few,TRBV5-1,TGCGCCAGCAGCCTGGGACAGGGGGCGGACACCATATATTTT,CASSLGQGADTIYF
TRBD1,TRBJ2-5,.,TRBV5-6,TGTGCCAGCAGCCGAAACAGGGGGCGAGAGACCCAGTACTTC,CASSRNRGRETQYF
.,TRBJ1-1,.,TRBV5-8,TGTGCCAGCAGCTTGGCCGGGGGGAACACTGAAGCTTTCTTT,CASSLAGGNTEAFF
TRBD1,TRBJ1-4,.,TRBV7-6,TGTGCCAGCAGCTCGAGAGGACAGGGGACCCATCGACTGTTTTTT,CASSSRGQGTHRLFF
.,TRBJ2-1,.,TRBV4-3,TGCGCCAGCAGCCTAAGCGGTGAGCAGTTCTTC,CASSLSGEQFF
.,TRBJ1-6,.,TRBV6-4,TGTGCCAGCAGTGAAGTCACTCAACGCTATAGCTCCTATAATTCACCCCTCCACTTT,CASSEVTQRYSSYNSPLHF
.,TRBJ1-5,.,TRBV24-1,TGTGCCACCAGTGATCGGCAGGGTGAGAGTAATCAGCCCCAGCATTTT,CATSDRQGESNQPQHF
TRBD1,TRBJ1-3,.,TRBV6-4,TGTGCCAGCAGTCACCCGGGACAGGGGACTGGAAACACCATATATTTT,CASSHPGQGTGNTIYF
TRBD1,TRBJ1-2,few,TRBV27,TGTGCCAGCAGTTTATCTTCGACAGGGCTTTTGTATGGCTACACCTTC,CASSLSSTGLLYGYTF
.,TRBJ2-2,.,TRBV5-4,TGTGCCAGCAGCCCACAGAACACCGGGGAGCTGTTTTTT,CASSPQNTGELFF
TRBD2,TRBJ2-7,.,TRBV7-2,TGTGCCAGCAGCTTAGCGGGAGGGACCTACGAGCAGTACTTC,CASSLAGGTYEQYF
.,TRBJ2-7,.,TRBV5-1,TGCGCCAGCAGCCGGGGAGGTAAACCCGCTTCCTACGAGCAGTACTTC,CASSRGGKPASYEQYF
.,TRBJ1-2,.,TRBV27,TGTGCCAGCAGTCCCCGGGGGGGGTATGGCTACACCTTC,CASSPRGGYGYTF
.,TRBJ1-5,once,TRBV6-2/TRBV6-3,TGTGCCAGCAGTTACTTGGGAGGTCAGCCCCAGCATTTT,CASSYLGGQPQHF
.,TRBJ1-3,.,TRBV6-6,TGTGCCAGCAGTTCCGGGACACGGGCTGGAAACACCATATATTTT,CASSSGTRAGNTIYF
TRBD1,TRBJ2-7,once,TRBV19,TGTGCCAGTATGCCGGGACAGGGAAACGAGCAGTACTTC,CASMPGQGNEQYF
TRBD1,TRBJ1-2,.,TRBV5-4,TGTGCCAGCAGCAGTAGGACAGGGACTAACTATGGCTACACCTTC,CASSSRTGTNYGYTF